This TCR beta chain was profiled in a study of shared clonotypes between healthy human individuals. Naive-designated CD8 cells lacked CD45RO, were positively enriched for CCR7, and omitted terminally differentiated effector memory CD45RA+ cells. In regard to this clone: Its cognate antigen is unknown. At the DNA level, this CDR3 is encoded by other sequences in the same sample as well.

Germline CDR1 is MDHEN and CDR2 is SYDVKM. Trimming left V 1 base short and J 8 bases short, with 11 bases between. This CDR3 is 13 amino acids long. The material for each subset, its genomic DNA, was split evenly across several immunoSEQ plates. TCRdb keeps only in-frame clones here, not all; method: immunoSEQ multiplex PCR. The profile shows roughly 2,000,000 clones, approximately 94% of them singletons. Study observations and caveats: Exclusively blood specimens were collected; tissue repertoires likely differ. The study generally estimated greater richness for naive than memory subsets.

The V gene is TRBV28, the J gene TRBJ1-1; possible D gene TRBD1, 6 bases. This sequence was found in a man between 18 and 35 years old in good health. Sequencing was carried out using naive CD8+ T cells sorted from blood. DNA of the CDR3: TGTGCCAGCAGTTTATTGGTCCAGGGGGAAGCTTTCTTT. It is translated as CASSLLVQGEAFF.